Listed below are T cell receptor beta chains from one sample, sequenced in a study of cytotoxic CD8 clonotypes in ibrutinib-treated CLL. TCRdb's table, derived via immunoSEQ multiplex PCR, lists solely in-frame clones and lacks some. The sample lists some 150,000 clones; 70% to 85% were seen once. This sample comprised PBMCs, obtained after 12 months of ibrutinib treatment. The origin of the receptors is a human donor with chronic lymphocytic leukemia. CDR3s include the opening cysteine and the closing phenylalanine or tryptophan. D genes are given only for firm matches. Rows give clone size only sometimes, using once, few, many, or a class for an expanded clone.

abundance: -
d_gene: TRBD1
v_gene: TRBV5-1
j_gene: TRBJ2-7
CDR3aa: CASTDTGAGEQYF
CDR3nt: TGCGCCAGCACCGATACAGGGGCGGGCGAGCAGTACTTC

abundance: -
d_gene: -
v_gene: TRBV30
j_gene: TRBJ1-4
CDR3aa: CAWSVGAGLFF
CDR3nt: TGTGCCTGGAGTGTCGGGGCGGGACTGTTTTTT

abundance: few
d_gene: -
v_gene: TRBV5-1
j_gene: TRBJ1-1
CDR3aa: CASSLAPGEGTEAFF
CDR3nt: TGCGCCAGCAGCTTGGCTCCAGGGGAGGGGACTGAAGCTTTCTTT

abundance: -
d_gene: -
v_gene: TRBV11-2
j_gene: TRBJ1-3
CDR3aa: CASSLVPVWTGNTIYF
CDR3nt: TGTGCCAGCAGCTTAGTTCCGGTTTGGACTGGAAACACCATATATTTT

abundance: -
d_gene: TRBD1
v_gene: TRBV5-8
j_gene: TRBJ1-2
CDR3aa: CASSMGQGHYGYTF
CDR3nt: TGTGCCAGCAGCATGGGACAGGGCCACTATGGCTACACCTTC

abundance: -
d_gene: TRBD1
v_gene: TRBV7-2
j_gene: TRBJ1-2
CDR3aa: CASSLAPPGTGGLNGYTF
CDR3nt: TGTGCCAGCAGCTTAGCTCCCCCCGGGACAGGGGGCTTAAATGGCTACACCTTC

abundance: -
d_gene: TRBD2
v_gene: TRBV30
j_gene: TRBJ2-7
CDR3aa: CAWSEGSGTSGGRF
CDR3nt: TGTGCCTGGAGTGAGGGTTCCGGGACTAGCGGGGGACGATTC

abundance: -
d_gene: TRBD1
v_gene: TRBV6-5
j_gene: TRBJ2-7
CDR3aa: CASSNPGTGGFEQYF
CDR3nt: TGTGCCAGCAGCAATCCAGGGACAGGGGGGTTCGAGCAGTACTTC

abundance: -
d_gene: -
v_gene: TRBV19
j_gene: TRBJ1-1
CDR3aa: CASSIKAAMNTEAFF
CDR3nt: TGTGCCAGTAGTATAAAGGCAGCCATGAACACTGAAGCTTTCTTT

abundance: -
d_gene: TRBD1
v_gene: TRBV19
j_gene: TRBJ1-2
CDR3aa: CASSNRDRSYTF
CDR3nt: TGTGCCAGTAGTAATCGGGACAGAAGCTACACCTTC

abundance: once
d_gene: -
v_gene: TRBV28
j_gene: TRBJ1-4
CDR3aa: CASSLGLIATSGYEKLFF
CDR3nt: TGTGCCAGCAGTTTGGGGCTGATCGCGACCAGCGGTTATGAAAAACTGTTTTTT

abundance: -
d_gene: -
v_gene: TRBV5-4
j_gene: TRBJ1-4
CDR3aa: CASSLRGGDEKLFF
CDR3nt: TGTGCCAGCAGCTTGAGGGGAGGGGACGAAAAACTGTTTTTT

abundance: -
d_gene: -
v_gene: TRBV28
j_gene: TRBJ2-2
CDR3aa: CASSFPVGRTGELFF
CDR3nt: TGTGCCAGCAGTTTTCCTGTGGGGCGTACCGGGGAGCTGTTTTTT

abundance: -
d_gene: -
v_gene: TRBV7-2
j_gene: TRBJ1-5
CDR3aa: CASSPETGGAQHF
CDR3nt: TGTGCCAGCAGCCCCGAGACGGGGGGTGCCCAGCATTTT

abundance: -
d_gene: -
v_gene: TRBV27
j_gene: TRBJ2-1
CDR3aa: CASSLLGDNEQFF
CDR3nt: TGTGCCAGCAGTTTGTTGGGAGACAATGAGCAGTTCTTC

abundance: -
d_gene: -
v_gene: TRBV7-3
j_gene: TRBJ2-7
CDR3aa: CASSLTERARNEQYF
CDR3nt: TGTGCCAGCAGCTTAACGGAACGGGCTAGGAACGAGCAGTACTTC

abundance: -
d_gene: -
v_gene: TRBV18
j_gene: TRBJ1-2
CDR3aa: CASSPRGGTYGYTF
CDR3nt: TGTGCCAGCTCACCCCGTGGAGGAACCTATGGCTACACCTTC

abundance: -
d_gene: TRBD2
v_gene: TRBV29-1
j_gene: TRBJ2-7
CDR3aa: CSGAVGGAYEQYF
CDR3nt: TGCAGCGGGGCGGTGGGGGGGGCCTACGAGCAGTACTTC

abundance: few
d_gene: -
v_gene: TRBV28
j_gene: TRBJ2-4
CDR3aa: CASSSWGLAKNIQYF
CDR3nt: TGTGCCAGCAGCTCCTGGGGATTAGCCAAAAACATTCAGTACTTC

abundance: -
d_gene: TRBD1
v_gene: TRBV2
j_gene: TRBJ1-1
CDR3aa: CASRVQGAITEAFF
CDR3nt: TGTGCCAGCAGGGTCCAGGGGGCGATCACTGAAGCTTTCTTT

abundance: once
d_gene: -
v_gene: TRBV28
j_gene: TRBJ1-5
CDR3aa: CASSLIRGGGQPQHF
CDR3nt: TGTGCCAGCAGTTTAATCAGGGGCGGAGGACAGCCCCAGCATTTT

abundance: -
d_gene: -
v_gene: TRBV4-1
j_gene: TRBJ1-2
CDR3aa: CASSPAGTVYGYTF
CDR3nt: TGCGCCAGCAGCCCAGCCGGGACGGTCTATGGCTACACCTTC

abundance: -
d_gene: -
v_gene: TRBV28
j_gene: TRBJ2-5
CDR3aa: CASTPPDTHGKTQYF
CDR3nt: TGTGCCAGCACCCCGCCCGATACCCACGGGAAGACCCAGTACTTC

abundance: few
d_gene: TRBD2
v_gene: TRBV27
j_gene: TRBJ2-1
CDR3aa: CASSLVGGRLRNEQFF
CDR3nt: TGTGCCAGCAGTTTAGTCGGCGGGAGGCTGCGAAATGAGCAGTTCTTC

abundance: -
d_gene: -
v_gene: TRBV13
j_gene: TRBJ2-7
CDR3aa: CASSSLGYEQYF
CDR3nt: TGTGCCAGCAGCTCCCTAGGCTACGAGCAGTACTTC

abundance: -
d_gene: TRBD1
v_gene: TRBV7-2
j_gene: TRBJ1-2
CDR3aa: CASSLNRGYGYTF
CDR3nt: TGTGCCAGCAGCTTAAACAGGGGCTATGGCTACACCTTC

abundance: -
d_gene: -
v_gene: TRBV9
j_gene: TRBJ2-2
CDR3aa: CASSRLGRDTGELFF
CDR3nt: TGTGCCAGCAGTCGGCTCGGGAGAGATACCGGGGAGCTGTTTTTT

abundance: few
d_gene: -
v_gene: TRBV19
j_gene: TRBJ1-5
CDR3aa: CASKMGNGNQPQHF
CDR3nt: TGTGCCAGTAAGATGGGAAACGGCAATCAGCCCCAGCATTTT

abundance: few
d_gene: -
v_gene: TRBV7-9
j_gene: TRBJ1-6
CDR3aa: CASSLEGTGSDSPLHF
CDR3nt: TGTGCCAGCAGCTTAGAGGGAACAGGGTCCGATTCACCCCTCCACTTT

abundance: -
d_gene: TRBD2
v_gene: TRBV11-2
j_gene: TRBJ2-3
CDR3aa: CASSWGLSGSATDTQYF
CDR3nt: TGTGCCAGCAGCTGGGGCCTGAGCGGGAGTGCCACAGATACGCAGTATTTT

abundance: -
d_gene: TRBD1
v_gene: TRBV7-8
j_gene: TRBJ1-1
CDR3aa: CASSENTGVTLAFF
CDR3nt: TGTGCCAGCAGCGAAAATACAGGGGTTACCTTAGCTTTCTTT

abundance: few
d_gene: -
v_gene: TRBV4-1
j_gene: TRBJ2-1
CDR3aa: CASSQGNGRGRYNEQFF
CDR3nt: TGCGCCAGCAGCCAAGGAAACGGCAGGGGAAGGTACAATGAGCAGTTCTTC

abundance: -
d_gene: -
v_gene: TRBV7-2
j_gene: TRBJ1-5
CDR3aa: CASRALGSNQPQHF
CDR3nt: TGTGCCAGCAGAGCGCTAGGTAGCAATCAGCCCCAGCATTTT

abundance: -
d_gene: -
v_gene: TRBV2
j_gene: TRBJ1-6
CDR3aa: CASSEKAPLWSPLHF
CDR3nt: TGTGCCAGCAGTGAGAAGGCCCCTTTATGGTCACCCCTCCACTTT

abundance: -
d_gene: -
v_gene: TRBV6-5
j_gene: TRBJ2-5
CDR3aa: CASSYDQSGTQYF
CDR3nt: TGTGCCAGCAGTTACGACCAGTCAGGGACCCAGTACTTC

abundance: -
d_gene: -
v_gene: TRBV7-6
j_gene: TRBJ1-1
CDR3aa: CASSTQGNTEAFF
CDR3nt: TGTGCCAGCAGCACCCAGGGGAACACTGAAGCTTTCTTT

abundance: -
d_gene: -
v_gene: TRBV4-2
j_gene: TRBJ2-1
CDR3aa: CASSQTVSYNEQFF
CDR3nt: TGTGCCAGCAGCCAAACTGTAAGCTACAATGAGCAGTTCTTC

abundance: -
d_gene: TRBD1
v_gene: TRBV7-2
j_gene: TRBJ2-2
CDR3aa: CASSLVGQGFSGELFF
CDR3nt: TGTGCCAGCAGCTTAGTCGGACAGGGGTTCTCCGGGGAGCTGTTTTTT

abundance: -
d_gene: -
v_gene: TRBV7-9
j_gene: TRBJ1-1
CDR3aa: CASSLFGEDTEAFF
CDR3nt: TGTGCCAGCAGCTTATTCGGGGAAGACACTGAAGCTTTCTTT

abundance: few
d_gene: TRBD1
v_gene: TRBV11-3
j_gene: TRBJ2-2
CDR3aa: CASSLDQGTESGELFF
CDR3nt: TGTGCCAGCAGCTTAGACCAAGGGACAGAGAGCGGGGAGCTGTTTTTT

abundance: -
d_gene: -
v_gene: TRBV25-1
j_gene: TRBJ2-5
CDR3aa: CASSEPNRVQETQYF
CDR3nt: TGTGCCAGCAGTGAACCCAACAGAGTACAAGAGACCCAGTACTTC

abundance: -
d_gene: -
v_gene: TRBV6-5
j_gene: TRBJ1-5
CDR3aa: CASSGQGGFNQPQHF
CDR3nt: TGTGCCAGCAGTGGTCAGGGTGGATTCAATCAGCCCCAGCATTTT

abundance: -
d_gene: -
v_gene: TRBV27
j_gene: TRBJ1-4
CDR3aa: CASSLSATDRELFF
CDR3nt: TGTGCCAGCAGTTTATCGGCCACCGATCGTGAACTGTTTTTT

abundance: -
d_gene: -
v_gene: TRBV11-2
j_gene: TRBJ1-6
CDR3aa: CASSLAEGGSPLHF
CDR3nt: TGTGCCAGCAGCTTAGCTGAGGGTGGTTCACCCCTCCACTTT

abundance: -
d_gene: TRBD1
v_gene: TRBV2
j_gene: TRBJ1-6
CDR3aa: CASRVTGDRNSPLHF
CDR3nt: TGTGCCAGCAGAGTGACAGGGGATAGGAATTCACCCCTCCACTTT

abundance: -
d_gene: TRBD1
v_gene: TRBV13
j_gene: TRBJ2-7
CDR3aa: CASSPMTGLSEQYF
CDR3nt: TGTGCCAGCAGCCCCATGACAGGGCTAAGCGAGCAGTACTTC

abundance: -
d_gene: -
v_gene: TRBV28
j_gene: TRBJ2-7
CDR3aa: CASSLGGSSYEQYF
CDR3nt: TGTGCCAGCAGTTTGGGTGGATCCTCCTACGAGCAGTACTTC

abundance: -
d_gene: -
v_gene: TRBV6-6
j_gene: TRBJ1-2
CDR3aa: CASSPDRLYGYTF
CDR3nt: TGTGCCAGCAGCCCCGACAGACTCTATGGCTACACCTTC